This T cell receptor beta chain was obtained from a study of cytomegalovirus exposure and HLA in healthy donors. General observations from the study: TCR beta sequences reportedly predicted the HLA-A and HLA-B alleles of most subjects accurately. Most of the CMV-associated TCR beta chains (in a later analysis) appeared to be HLA-restricted. Later examination showed HLA-associated TCR beta chains had greater clonal expansion than equally common others. Reported results showed that the classifier diagnosed cytomegalovirus status with high specificity and sensitivity.

A remark on this clone: Its specificity is not known.

V lost 2 bases to trimming and J lost 0 bases; unmatched junction nucleotides: 11. From germline, CDR1 is LGHNA and CDR2 YNFKEQ. The CDR3 sequence is 19 residues long. The study ran its PCR with 60 Vbeta and 13 Jbeta primers. Assay used: immunoSEQ multiplex PCR; TCRdb lists only in-frame clones, some missing. The repertoire holds more than 95,000 clones, with about 10% as singletons. The sample comprised PBMCs. The chain couples TRBV4-2 to TRBJ1-3, with TRBD1 matching over 9 bases. The clonotype comes from a young woman in good health and CMV-seropositive. CDR3 DNA: TGTGCCAGCAGCCAACCGAGCGGGACAGGGTCTTTCTCTGGAAACACCATATATTTT. Translated: CASSQPSGTGSFSGNTIYF.